Listed below are T cell receptor beta chains from one sample, sequenced in a study of Graves' ophthalmopathy and Graves' hyperthyroidism. Via MiXCR, TCRdb re-called the multiplex PCR reads, giving one row per CDR3 protein. Of roughly 220,000 distinct CDR3 sequences listed, about 47% are singletons. Material: peripheral blood. The receptors derive from an adult man with Graves' ophthalmopathy. Both conserved end residues are part of each CDR3. The D gene is left open where the match is weak. Size is stated for part of the rows, as once, few or many counts, or as a class when the clone is expanded.

>11|TRBD2|TRBV2|NA|TRBJ2-7
CASGGDYEQYF
TGTGCCAGCGGGGGGGATTACGAGCAGTACTTC
>14|NA|TRBV2|few|TRBJ1-3
CASSELGAGNTIYF
TGTGCCAGCAGTGAATTGGGGGCTGGAAACACCATATATTTT
>14|NA|TRBV7-2|NA|TRBJ1-1
CASSPQRVNTEAFF
TGTGCCAGCAGCCCTCAGAGGGTGAACACTGAAGCTTTCTTT
>13|NA|TRBV6-4|NA|TRBJ1-6
CASSERVRSPLHF
TGTGCCAGCAGTGAAAGGGTTCGGTCACCCCTCCACTTT
>13|NA|TRBV7-2|NA|TRBJ1-5
CASSREDNQPQHF
TGTGCCAGCAGCAGGGAGGACAATCAGCCCCAGCATTTT
>14|TRBD1|TRBV19|NA|TRBJ1-1
CASSIDRGGGEAFF
TGTGCCAGTAGTATAGATCGAGGGGGCGGGGAAGCTTTCTTT
>11|NA|TRBV29-1|NA|TRBJ1-1
CSLTTNTEAFF
TGCAGCTTGACAACGAACACTGAAGCTTTCTTT
>14|TRBD1|TRBV12-3/TRBV12-4|few|TRBJ1-1
CASSGDRGRTEAFF
TGTGCCAGCAGTGGGGACAGGGGGCGAACTGAAGCTTTCTTT
>16|NA|TRBV2|once|TRBJ1-5
CASSFDPPGSNQPQHF
TGTGCCAGCAGTTTTGACCCCCCCGGTAGCAATCAGCCCCAGCATTTT
>13|TRBD1|TRBV2|few|TRBJ1-1
CAGTGVRGTEAFF
TGTGCCGGGACAGGAGTCCGGGGCACTGAAGCTTTTTTT
>14|TRBD2|TRBV29-1|many|TRBJ2-7
CSAEPLAGGYEQYF
TGCAGCGCTGAACCACTAGCGGGAGGCTACGAGCAGTACTTC
>15|TRBD1|TRBV5-8|few|TRBJ1-3
CASSLEGARGNTIYF
TGTGCCAGCAGTCTCGAGGGGGCACGAGGAAACACCATATATTTT
>14|TRBD1|TRBV12-3/TRBV12-4|NA|TRBJ1-4
CASTQGATNEKLFF
TGTGCCAGCACCCAGGGGGCTACTAATGAAAAACTGTTTTTT
>12|NA|TRBV28|NA|TRBJ2-7
CASSSVGYEQYF
TGTGCCAGCAGCTCAGTGGGGTACGAGCAGTACTTC
>13|NA|TRBV9|many|TRBJ1-4
CASSPKVDEKLFF
TGTGCCAGCAGTCCAAAGGTGGACGAAAAACTGTTTTTT
>11|NA|TRBV29-1|many|TRBJ1-2
CSVQGIYGYTF
TGCAGCGTTCAGGGGATCTATGGCTACACCTTC
>13|NA|TRBV10-3|NA|TRBJ1-1
CAISDRDNTEAFF
TGTGCCATCAGTGATAGAGACAACACTGAAGCTTTCTTT
>13|NA|TRBV10-3|NA|TRBJ2-7
CAIRGQDSYEQYF
TGTGCCATCAGGGGCCAGGACTCCTACGAGCAGTACTTC
>14|NA|TRBV9|NA|TRBJ2-5
CASGGGQRLETQYF
TGTGCCAGCGGAGGGGGCCAGCGGTTAGAGACCCAGTACTTC
>13|NA|TRBV20-1|NA|TRBJ1-1
CSARARDIEEAFF
TGCAGTGCTAGAGCACGGGACATCGAAGAAGCTTTCTTT
>15|TRBD2|TRBV10-3|NA|TRBJ2-7
CASNLSGRATYEQYF
TGTGCCAGCAACCTTAGCGGGAGGGCCACCTACGAGCAGTACTTC
>16|NA|TRBV15|few|TRBJ2-6
CATSDRQASGANVLTF
TGTGCCACCAGCGATCGACAGGCCTCTGGGGCCAACGTCCTGACTTTC
>13|NA|TRBV20-1|NA|TRBJ1-2
CSAREENYYGNTF
TGCAGTGCTAGAGAGGAGAACTACTATGGCAACACCTTC
>12|NA|TRBV29-1|NA|TRBJ1-1
CSVDSVNTEAFF
TGCAGCGTTGATTCGGTGAACACTGAAGCTTTCTTT
>14|NA|TRBV7-2|few|TRBJ1-6
CASSSQENNSPLHF
TGTGCCAGCAGCTCACAGGAGAATAATTCACCCCTCCACTTT
>15|TRBD2|TRBV7-8|few|TRBJ2-5
CASSFLAGAAETQYF
TGTGCCAGCAGCTTCCTAGCGGGGGCGGCAGAGACCCAGTACTTC
>13|NA|TRBV20-1|medium-sized|TRBJ1-2
CSARPRGSYGYTF
TGCAGTGCTAGACCGAGGGGCAGCTATGGCTACACCTTC
>14|NA|TRBV10-1|few|TRBJ2-5
CASSESQGQETQYF
TGCGCCAGCAGTGAGTCTCAGGGCCAAGAGACCCAGTACTTC
>16|TRBD2|TRBV5-4|NA|TRBJ2-7
CASSSELAGGPGEQYF
TGTGCCAGCAGCTCGGAACTAGCGGGGGGGCCGGGAGAGCAGTACTTC
>13|TRBD1|TRBV2|NA|TRBJ1-4
CASSRRQGEKLFF
TGTGCCAGCAGCCGAAGACAGGGTGAAAAACTGTTTTTT
>18|NA|TRBV7-9|NA|TRBJ2-3
CASSLPRNRVGTTDTQYF
TGTGCCAGCAGCTTGCCTCGCAACCGGGTCGGGACCACAGATACGCAGTATTTT
>13|TRBD1|TRBV20-1|NA|TRBJ2-7
CSASGTGIGEQYF
TGCAGTGCTAGTGGGACAGGGATCGGCGAGCAGTACTTC
>11|NA|TRBV2|many|TRBJ2-5
CASTLGETQYF
TGTGCCAGCACCCTAGGGGAGACCCAGTACTTC
>14|TRBD1|TRBV2|NA|TRBJ1-6
CASSGQGEDSPLHF
TGTGCCAGCAGCGGACAGGGAGAGGATTCACCCCTCCACTTT
>15|TRBD1|TRBV7-9|NA|TRBJ2-5
CASSQTAGGNQPQYF
TGTGCCAGCAGCCAGACGGCAGGGGGAAATCAGCCCCAGTACTTC
>17|TRBD1|TRBV24-1|NA|TRBJ2-2
CATSDLPGQGNAGELFF
TGTGCCACCAGTGATTTACCGGGACAGGGGAACGCCGGGGAGCTGTTTTTT
>18|NA|TRBV19|NA|TRBJ2-2
CASSKGVVGLANTGELFF
TGTGCCAGTAGTAAAGGGGTAGTGGGTCTCGCGAACACCGGGGAGCTGTTTTTT
>15|TRBD2|TRBV3-1|NA|TRBJ2-5
CASSQGLAGEETQYF
TGTGCCAGCAGCCAAGGGCTAGCGGGAGAGGAGACCCAGTACTTC
>17|NA|TRBV7-8|few|TRBJ1-5
CASSLNIGTTSNQPQHF
TGTGCCAGCAGCTTAAACATTGGGACAACGAGCAATCAGCCCCAGCATTTT
>13|NA|TRBV11-3|NA|TRBJ1-1
CASSANFGAEAFF
TGTGCCAGCAGCGCGAATTTTGGAGCTGAAGCTTTCTTT
>12|NA|TRBV5-8|NA|TRBJ2-5
CASSLDRGDQYF
TGTGCCAGCAGCTTGGACCGCGGGGACCAGTACTTC
>14|TRBD1|TRBV7-2|NA|TRBJ1-5
CASSITGGDQPQHF
TGTGCCAGCAGCATTACAGGGGGCGATCAGCCCCAGCATTTT
>13|NA|TRBV10-3|NA|TRBJ1-2
CAIPDSRLYGYTF
TGTGCCATACCGGACAGTCGCCTCTATGGCTACACCTTC
>17|TRBD2|TRBV5-6|NA|TRBJ2-7
CASSLGTLAGRGNEQYF
TGTGCCAGCAGCTTGGGGACGCTAGCGGGGAGGGGCAACGAGCAGTACTTC
>13|NA|TRBV16|NA|TRBJ1-1
CASSPNGDTEASF
TGTGCCAGCAGCCCTAATGGGGACACTGAAGCTTCCTTT
>15|TRBD1|TRBV5-1|NA|TRBJ1-4
CASSSTGTGNEKLFF
TGTGCCAGCAGCTCTACCGGGACAGGGAATGAAAAACTGTTTTTT
>16|TRBD1|TRBV12-3/TRBV12-4|NA|TRBJ1-5
CASSFAGQGMNQPQHF
TGTGCCAGCAGTTTTGCGGGACAGGGGATGAATCAGCCCCAGCATTTT
>13|NA|TRBV6-1|once|TRBJ2-7
CASSHRQVYEQYF
TGTGCCAGCAGCCACAGACAGGTCTACGAGCAGTACTTC
>17|TRBD2|TRBV7-6|NA|TRBJ2-2
CASSSPPSGRQTGELFF
TGTGCCAGCAGCTCACCTCCTAGCGGGAGGCAGACCGGGGAGCTGTTTTTT
>14|TRBD1|TRBV6-1|NA|TRBJ1-2
CASAFGTGLYGYTF
TGTGCCAGCGCCTTTGGGACAGGCCTCTATGGCTACACCTTC
>15|TRBD1|TRBV19|NA|TRBJ2-5
CASTQTPGQGETQYF
TGTGCCAGTACCCAAACGCCAGGACAGGGAGAGACCCAGTACTTC
>14|NA|TRBV9|NA|TRBJ2-7
CASSQEGTGHEQYF
TGTGCCAGCAGCCAAGAAGGAACGGGCCACGAGCAGTACTTC
>15|NA|TRBV4-1|once|TRBJ2-7
CASSQGQTYAYEQYF
TGCGCCAGCAGCCAAGGACAGACCTACGCCTACGAGCAGTACTTC
>16|NA|TRBV7-2|NA|TRBJ2-5
CASSLVGRRSQETQYF
TGTGCCAGCAGCTTAGTGGGCAGGCGATCCCAAGAGACCCAGTACTTC
>12|NA|TRBV29-1|NA|TRBJ1-1
CSVDPSRLEAFF
TGCAGCGTCGACCCTTCCCGTCTCGAAGCTTTCTTT
>14|NA|TRBV28|NA|TRBJ1-1
CASSRQELNTEAFF
TGTGCCAGCAGCAGACAGGAGCTGAACACTGAAGCTTTCTTT
>12|TRBD1|TRBV3-1|few|TRBJ1-2
CASSQDQGASTF
TGTGCCAGCAGCCAGGATCAGGGGGCCTCCACCTTC
>15|TRBD2|TRBV20-1|NA|TRBJ2-2
CSARDNREGPGELFF
TGCAGTGCTAGAGATAACCGGGAGGGCCCGGGGGAGCTGTTTTTT